This T cell receptor beta chain was recovered during a study of cytomegalovirus exposure and HLA in healthy donors. Study findings and constraints: Listed as cytomegalovirus-associated were over 150 TCR beta chains. A classifier reportedly called cytomegalovirus status with high sensitivity and specificity.

Comments on this clone: As yet, its antigen is unknown.

The method was immunoSEQ multiplex PCR; TCRdb's version includes in-frame clones alone and lacks a portion of them. The sample yields around 350,000 clones, roughly 88% seen once. With V trimmed by 3 bases and J by 4 bases, 3 bases remained unmatched. The CDR3 runs to 14 residues. Looked up from germline, CDR1 is SGHTA and CDR2 is FQGTGA. The study drew the donors from its roughly 110-subject validation cohort, separate from the approximately 670-subject first cohort. The chain combines TRBV7-3 with TRBJ2-3, with TRBD2 matching over 8 bases. Sequenced: PBMCs. This TCR was sampled from a woman aged 18-29 years in good health and CMV-seronegative. CDR3 in DNA: TGTGCCAGCAGCTTGTCCGGGAGGGCAGATACGCAGTATTTT. Translated: CASSLSGRADTQYF.